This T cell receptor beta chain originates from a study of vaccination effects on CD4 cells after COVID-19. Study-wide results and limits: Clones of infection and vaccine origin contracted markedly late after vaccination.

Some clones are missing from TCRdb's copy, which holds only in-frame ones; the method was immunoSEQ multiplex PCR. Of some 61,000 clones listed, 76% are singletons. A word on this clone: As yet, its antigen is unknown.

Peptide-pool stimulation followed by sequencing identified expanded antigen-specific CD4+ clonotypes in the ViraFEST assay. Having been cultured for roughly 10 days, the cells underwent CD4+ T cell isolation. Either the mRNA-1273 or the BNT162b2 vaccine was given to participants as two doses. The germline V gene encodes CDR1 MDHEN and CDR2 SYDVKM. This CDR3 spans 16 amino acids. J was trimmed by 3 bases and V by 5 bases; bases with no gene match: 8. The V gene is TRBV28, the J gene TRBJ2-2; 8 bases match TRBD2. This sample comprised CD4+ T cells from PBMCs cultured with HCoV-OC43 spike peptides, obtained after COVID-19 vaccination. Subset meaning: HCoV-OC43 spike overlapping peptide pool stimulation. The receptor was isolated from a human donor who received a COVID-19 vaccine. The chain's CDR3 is CASSPKRGIYTGELFF. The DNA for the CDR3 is TGTGCCAGCAGTCCTAAGCGGGGGATCTACACCGGGGAGCTGTTTTTT.